This is a list of T cell receptor beta chains from one sample in a study of T cell repertoires in cytomegalovirus infection. Each CDR3 protein gets one entry after TCRdb re-called the reads with MiXCR. The table lists approximately 490,000 distinct CDR3 sequences, approximately 11% of them singletons. What was sequenced was PBMCs. The receptors here all came from a human donor in good health (CMV status not recorded). Some clones in this sample may be carry-over from other donors' samples. The CDR3 runs from the conserved cysteine through the conserved F or W. Each record gives: CDR3 protein, CDR3 DNA, J gene, clone size, V gene, D gene. The D gene is left open where the match is weak. Clone size is given for some rows only: seen once, a few or many times, or a class if the clone is expanded.

CASSPDLESYNEQFF,TGTGCCAGCTCACCTGACCTGGAGTCCTACAATGAGCAGTTCTTC,TRBJ2-1,NA,TRBV18,NA
CSASPGTYSYNEQFF,TGCAGCGCATCTCCCGGGACTTACTCCTACAATGAGCAGTTCTTC,TRBJ2-1,NA,TRBV29-1,NA
CASSLVTTYEQYF,TGTGCCAGCAGCCTGGTGACTACCTACGAGCAGTACTTC,TRBJ2-7,many,TRBV7-2,NA
CASSPRGTGRYEQYF,TGTGCCAGCAGCCCTAGGGGGACAGGGCGTTACGAGCAGTACTTC,TRBJ2-7,NA,TRBV3-1,TRBD1
CASSYVGVNTEAFF,TGTGCCAGCAGTTACGTGGGAGTGAACACTGAAGCTTTCTTT,TRBJ1-1,many,TRBV6-5,NA
CASSLGAMNTEAFF,TGTGCCAGCAGCCTAGGAGCTATGAACACTGAAGCTTTCTTT,TRBJ1-1,many,TRBV7-8,NA
CASSLSEGAGYTF,TGTGCCAGCAGCTTAAGTGAGGGTGCTGGCTACACCTTC,TRBJ1-2,NA,TRBV7-9,NA
CASSRRTRAYNEQFF,TGTGCCAGCAGCCGACGGACTAGGGCCTACAATGAGCAGTTCTTC,TRBJ2-1,many,TRBV14,TRBD2
CASSVGTRGGTDTQYF,TGTGCCAGTAGTGTCGGGACCCGAGGGGGCACAGATACGCAGTATTTT,TRBJ2-3,many,TRBV19,NA
CSVHPGGETQYF,TGCAGCGTTCATCCAGGGGGGGAGACCCAGTACTTC,TRBJ2-5,many,TRBV29-1,NA
CASSGISGRAFEQYF,TGTGCCAGCAGTGGGATTAGCGGGAGGGCCTTCGAGCAGTACTTC,TRBJ2-7,many,TRBV27,TRBD2
CASSGKETQYF,TGTGCCAGCAGTGGAAAAGAGACCCAGTACTTC,TRBJ2-5,many,TRBV7-9,NA
CASSVAPAGGRETQYF,TGTGCCAGCAGCGTAGCTCCAGCGGGGGGGCGAGAGACCCAGTACTTC,TRBJ2-5,few,TRBV9,TRBD2
CASSPHRGRGNSPLHF,TGTGCCAGCAGTCCACATAGAGGACGGGGGAATTCACCCCTCCACTTT,TRBJ1-6,NA,TRBV6-2/TRBV6-3,NA
CSARTGTGGDEQYF,TGCAGTGCTCGCACCGGGACAGGGGGCGACGAGCAGTACTTC,TRBJ2-7,NA,TRBV20-1,TRBD1